What follows describes a single T cell receptor (beta chain). Antigen unknown. These data come from a study of shared clonotypes between healthy human individuals. Study outcomes and limitations: Clonotypes that were shared across a few donors made up approximately 5.1% of naive CD4 clonotypes. It was the non-shared clonotypes that had lower generation probabilities than clonotypes shared by all four donors. Investigators collected only blood, and repertoires in tissues likely differ. A small donor pool kept down the genetic and exposure-history diversity that was represented.

V trimming: 4 bases; J trimming: 5 bases; junction bases outside the gene matches: 5. Germline values: CDR1 SGHNT, CDR2 YYREEE (reference sequence). The CDR3 is made up of 14 amino acids. The protocol was immunoSEQ multiplex PCR, while the TCRdb copy is restricted to in-frame clones and leaves out a portion. This repertoire shows about 670,000 clones, around 72% found once; its top ten account for about 1.7%. The sequencing input was memory CD4+ T cells sorted from blood. Documented subset: CD45RA-negative fraction. The sequence was collected from a woman in her 30s in good health. The chain combines TRBV5-4 with TRBJ2-5; 10 nucleotides line up with TRBD1. The CDR3 DNA follows: TGTGCCAGCAGCAGACAGGGGGCGGGGGAGACCCAGTACTTC. Translated, it gives CASSRQGAGETQYF.